What follows are 28 T cell receptor beta chains derived from one specimen sequenced in a study of CD8+CD57+ T cells in acquired aplastic anemia. All patients picked for sequencing had shown, by flow cytometry, an expansion of CD8+CD57+ cells. The TCR beta profiling, which covered VDJ combination and CDR3 sequence, was carried out using genomic DNA as the template. TCRdb ran MiXCR on the reads and lists one entry per CDR3 protein. The sample lists under 200,000 distinct CDR3 sequences, roughly 50% occurring once. Source material: sorted CD4+, CD8+, or CD8+CD57+ T cells (not recorded which) from PBMCs. The receptors were gathered from a human donor with aplastic anemia.

This clonotype showed up just a few times. The chain couples TRBV7-2 to TRBJ2-7; D may match TRBD1 or TRBD2 (5 bases each). The CDR3 has 14 residues. The V end lost 6 bases, the J end lost 3 bases, and 15 bases lay between the germline ends. Germline V lookup: CDR1 SGHTA, CDR2 FQGNSA. The CDR3 is CASSRRDGDYEQYF. The CDR3 DNA reads as TGTGCCAGCAGTCGACGGGACGGGGACTACGAGCAGTACTTC.

The rearrangement links TRBV6-1 to TRBJ1-2; D is unclear. V lost 6 bases, J lost 6 bases, and 11 bases lay in between. The germline CDR1 and CDR2 sequences are MNHNS and SASEGT. CDR3 length equals 12 residues. CDR3 sequence: CASRRGAHGYTF. The CDR3 bases are TGTGCCAGCAGGCGGGGAGCTCATGGCTACACCTTC.

For this clonotype: This likely comes from a read error, as the CDR3 has no conserved phenylalanine or tryptophan at its end. The V call is TRBV7-2, the J call TRBJ1-2, with D possibly matching TRBD1 (5 bases). Trimming removed 5 bases at V and 6 bases at J, with 13 bases between. Germline CDR1 and CDR2: SGHTA and FQGNSA. The CDR3 covers 13 residues. The CDR3 DNA is TGTGCCAGCAGCCCGGGGGTTCAACATGGCTACACCTCC. Translation: CASSPGVQHGYTS.

The chain uses TRBV24-1 and TRBJ2-1; D may be TRBD2 (6 bases). Germline CDR1 KGHDR, CDR2 SFDVKD. This CDR3 contains 13 residues. Trimming took off 5 bases at V and 8 bases at J, with 12 bases between the two ends. CDR3: CATSARRGDEQFF. CDR3 DNA: TGTGCCACCAGTGCCCGGAGGGGCGATGAGCAGTTCTTC.

The chain is built from TRBV10-2 and TRBJ2-1, with D possibly TRBD1 on 6 matching bases. Trimming stripped 6 bases from V and 10 bases from J, with 22 bases between. The CDR3 is 15 amino acids. CDR1 and CDR2 from the germline V gene are WSHSY and SAAADI. The CDR3 loop is CASSAEAPRGGEQFF. The CDR3 DNA is TGCGCCAGCAGCGCCGAGGCCCCCAGGGGCGGAGAGCAGTTCTTC.

The chain uses TRBV6-6 and TRBJ2-7; no definite D call. Trimming shortened V by 6 bases and J by 3 bases, and 9 bases separated the two germline ends. Germline CDR1 MNHNY, CDR2 SVGAGI (reference sequence). The CDR3 length is 12 residues. CDR3: CASRRSDYEQYF. CDR3 sequence (DNA): TGTGCCAGCAGAAGGTCCGACTACGAGCAGTACTTC.

In the case of this clonotype: One junction end does not reproduce the germline sequence, and a read error may be involved. This sequence joins TRBV2 and TRBJ2-1, with a weak D call TRBD1 (5 bases). This CDR3 has 14 residues. Germline assignment: CDR1 SNHLY and CDR2 FYNNEI. CDR3 nucleotide sequence: TGTGCCAGCAGCTCCGGACATAAATACAATGAGCATTTCTTC. Translating gives CASSSGHKYNEHFF.

This chain connects TRBV29-1 to TRBJ2-1; 8 bases align to TRBD1. CDR3 length equals 11 residues. Germline values: CDR1 SQVTM, CDR2 ANQGSEA. J was trimmed by 10 bases and V by 5 bases; bases with no gene match: 4. CDR3 DNA sequence: TGCAGCGTTTGGGACAGGAAGGAGCAGTTCTTC. Translated, it gives CSVWDRKEQFF.

On this clonotype itself: Just one base apart from a much larger clone, this may be a read error. The genes are TRBV19 and TRBJ1-3; D is possibly TRBD1 (5 bases). The germline V gene encodes CDR1 LNHDA and CDR2 SQIVND (reference sequence). The CDR3 length is 14 residues. For the CDR3, the DNA is TGTGCCAGTAGTCGCCCAGGGTCTGGAAACACCATATGTTTT. It yields the protein CASSRPGSGNTICF. Full variable domain (outside the CDR3, taken from reference TRBV19 and TRBJ1-3): DGGITQSPKYLFRKEGQNVTLSCEQNLNHDAMYWYRQDPGQGLRLIYYSQIVNDFQKGDIAEGYSVSREKKESFPLTVTSAQKNPTAFYLCASSRPGSGNTICFGEGSWLTVV.

This clonotype showed up many times. The chain couples TRBV6-1 to TRBJ2-7; TRBD1 is a possible D gene (5 bases). Germline V gives CDR1 MNHNS, CDR2 SASEGT. The CDR3 runs 12 residues. Trimming removed 7 bases at V and 4 bases at J, with 11 bases between. CDR3 nucleotides: TGTGCCAGCAATTCAGGGTGGTACGAGCAGTACTTC. Protein product: CASNSGWYEQYF.

The CDR3 protein is CATSTGTGRWEDGYTF. The CDR3 region has the DNA TGTGCCACCAGCACCGGGACAGGGAGGTGGGAGGACGGCTACACCTTC. The chain has TRBV15 and TRBJ1-2; 9 bases align to TRBD1. Per germline, CDR1 LNHNV and CDR2 YYDKDF (reference sequence). The CDR3 covers 16 residues. The junction had 14 bases not matched to a gene; V was cut back by 4 bases and J by 8 bases.

The chain recombines TRBV10-1 with TRBJ2-3; D ambiguous. Deletions cut 3 bases from V and 0 bases from J, with 7 bases between. CDR3 size: 14 residues. Germline values: CDR1 WNHNN, CDR2 SYGVQD (reference sequence). This CDR3 reads CASSDMVSTDTQYF. In DNA, the CDR3 is TGCGCCAGCAGTGATATGGTTAGCACAGATACGCAGTATTTT.

This clonotype turned up a few times. The V call is TRBV25-1, the J call TRBJ2-5; 8 bases agree with TRBD1. From germline, CDR1 is MGHDK and CDR2 SYGVNS. The V gene end was trimmed by 8 bases and the J gene end by 5 bases; junction bases not matched to a gene: 13. The CDR3 has 15 amino acids. The CDR3 loop reads CASWSNTGGRETQYF. The CDR3, as DNA: TGTGCCAGCTGGAGCAACACAGGGGGACGGGAGACCCAGTACTTC.

Concerning this clonotype: A much larger clone sits a single nucleotide away, making a read error possible. The chain is built from TRBV20-1 and TRBJ2-5, with D possibly matching TRBD1 (6 bases). The germline V gene has CDR1 DFQATT and CDR2 SNEGSKA (reference sequence). The CDR3 is 14 residues long. The CDR3 reads CSASLMQGQETQCF. Written as DNA, the CDR3 is TGCAGTGCTAGTCTTATGCAGGGGCAAGAGACCCAGTGCTTC.

The rearrangement links TRBV7-6 to TRBJ2-1; D unclear. Per germline, CDR1 SGHVS and CDR2 FNYEAQ. This CDR3 spans 13 amino acids. V lost 5 bases and J lost 5, with 10 bases in between. CDR3 loop: CASSQIGNNEQFF. The CDR3 DNA is TGTGCCAGCAGCCAAATCGGTAACAATGAGCAGTTCTTC.

V gene TRBV25-1 combines with J gene TRBJ1-1, with D tentatively TRBD1 (5 bases). The CDR3 covers 12 residues. Germline V gene sequence: CDR1 MGHDK, CDR2 SYGVNS. V was cut by 6 bases and J by 2 bases, with 7 bases left in between. CDR3 sequence: CASRDTNTEAFF. The CDR3 DNA is TGTGCCAGCAGGGACACCAACACTGAAGCTTTCTTT.

In its sample, this clonotype was seen many times. This chain connects TRBV5-6 to TRBJ1-5, with 11 positions matching TRBD1. Germline V gene lookup returns CDR1 SGHDT and CDR2 YYEEEE. With 3 bases clipped from V and 7 bases from J, the junction kept 6 bases outside the gene matches. The CDR3 runs 15 residues. The CDR3 nucleotides read TGTGCCAGCAGCTCGGGACAGGGGGTGCGGCAGCCCCAGCATTTT. Translation gives CASSSGQGVRQPQHF.

The CDR3 region is CSARDGTESNQPQHF. The CDR3 bases are TGCAGTGCTAGAGATGGGACAGAGAGCAATCAGCCCCAGCATTTT. The V call is TRBV20-1, the J call TRBJ1-5, with 7 bases fitting TRBD1. J was trimmed by 1 base and V by 0 bases; bases with no gene match: 3. CDR3 length: 15 residues. The V gene's germline CDR1 is DFQATT and CDR2 SNEGSKA (reference sequence).

This clonotype was seen at least ten times. This chain connects TRBV20-1 to TRBJ2-1; the match to TRBD2 covers 13 bases. The germline CDR1 and CDR2 sequences are DFQATT and SNEGSKA (reference sequence). There are 16 residues in the CDR3. The ends lost 3 bases at V and 9 bases at J; junction bases unmatched: 11. CDR3 loop: CSARDPTSGGVGEQFF. CDR3 nucleotides: TGCAGTGCTAGGGATCCAACTAGCGGGGGGGTTGGTGAGCAGTTCTTC.

The gene calls are TRBV15 and TRBJ1-2; 8 nucleotides agree with TRBD1. The CDR3 is made up of 15 amino acids. Germline V CDR1 and CDR2: LNHNV, YYDKDF (reference sequence). V was pared by 6 bases and J by 0 bases, with 6 bases of the junction left unmatched. CDR3 loop: CATRTDRGTNYGYTF. The CDR3 nucleotides read TGTGCCACCAGGACCGACAGGGGAACTAACTATGGCTACACCTTC.

The chain employs TRBV20-1 and TRBJ2-1, with TRBD2 as a possible D gene (5 bases). Germline V gene sequence: CDR1 DFQATT, CDR2 SNEGSKA (reference sequence). The V gene lost 1 base and the J gene lost 10 bases, with 14 bases spanning the gap. The CDR3 contains 13 residues. CDR3 loop: CSARATTRGEQFF. The CDR3 DNA sequence: TGCAGTGCTAGAGCGACTACGCGAGGGGAGCAGTTCTTC.

This clonotype occurred many times. The genes are TRBV3-1 and TRBJ1-2; D ambiguous. Germline CDR1 is LGHDT and CDR2 is YNNKEL (reference sequence). With 0 bases removed from V and 9 bases from J, the gap between germline ends came to 14 bases. CDR3 length: 14 amino acids. The CDR3 bases are TGTGCCAGCAGCCAAGATGTAGTCAGCCTCAGCTACACCTTC. It codes for CASSQDVVSLSYTF.

There are many counts of this clonotype. This chain joins TRBV19 and TRBJ1-4; D may be TRBD1 (6 bases). This CDR3 region has 13 residues. The germline CDR1 and CDR2 sequences are LNHDA and SQIVND (reference sequence). V was pared by 7 bases and J by 14 bases, with 20 bases between. This chain's CDR3 is CASISAGDLTLFF. The CDR3 DNA sequence: TGTGCCAGTATATCGGCAGGGGATCTAACCCTGTTTTTT.

This clonotype was found many times. V is TRBV7-2 and J is TRBJ2-7; D is unclear. The V gene lost 4 bases and the J gene lost 2 bases, with 6 bases spanning the gap. CDR3 length: 12 amino acids. Germline assignment: CDR1 SGHTA and CDR2 FQGNSA. The CDR3 spells CASSSETYEQYF. CDR3 nucleotides: TGTGCCAGCAGCTCCGAGACCTACGAGCAGTACTTC.

This clonotype appeared many times. V and J are TRBV7-9 and TRBJ1-2; 9 bases are shared with TRBD1. Germline V gene lookup returns CDR1 SEHNR and CDR2 FQNEAQ (reference sequence). The CDR3 has 16 residues. The trim removed 5 bases at V and 4 bases at J, leaving 11 bases unmatched. The CDR3 coding sequence is TGTGCCAGCAGCCCGGACAGGGGCGGAGGGGCCTATGGCTACACCTTC. Its protein product is CASSPDRGGGAYGYTF.

This chain joins TRBV7-9 and TRBJ2-5; D is ambiguous. Matching the DNA end better, TRBJ2-1 makes the J call doubtful. Germline CDR1 reads SEHNR; CDR2 reads FQNEAQ (reference sequence). This CDR3 spans 13 amino acids. The CDR3 DNA sequence: TGTGCCAGCAGAGGACCCGATTTCAATGAGCAGTTCTTC. Its translation is CASRGPDFNEQFF.

This clonotype appeared a few times. The V gene is TRBV20-1, the J gene TRBJ2-1; 12 bases match TRBD2. The CDR3 sequence is 14 residues long. Unmatched junction bases numbered 6, after V lost 5 bases and J lost 7 bases. CDR1 DFQATT and CDR2 SNEGSKA come from the germline V gene (reference sequence). Here the CDR3 reads CSAAGTSGFNEQFF. CDR3 DNA sequence: TGCAGTGCTGCCGGGACTAGCGGGTTTAATGAGCAGTTCTTC.

The J gene is TRBJ1-5, the V gene TRBV19; D might be TRBD1 (6 bases). The CDR3 totals 13 residues. V was pared by 2 bases and J by 7 bases, with 9 bases between. Per germline, CDR1 LNHDA and CDR2 SQIVND (reference sequence). As DNA, the CDR3 is TGTGCCAGTAGTATAACAGGGTCCCAGCCCCAGCATTTT. Translation: CASSITGSQPQHF.